The rows below give T cell receptor beta chains drawn from one sample of a study of T cells in Graves' hyperthyroidism and ophthalmopathy. Using its own MiXCR run on the multiplex PCR reads, TCRdb lists one record per CDR3 protein. The repertoire holds 500,000 to 600,000 distinct CDR3 sequences, with about a sixth as singletons. Sequencing was performed on blood. The receptors derive from a woman aged 18-30 years with Graves' hyperthyroidism. The CDR3 runs from the conserved cysteine through the conserved F or W. The D gene is left open where the match is weak. Some rows have no size entry. The others give once, few or many, or a class for an expanded clone.

>once|TRBJ2-3|-|TRBV28
TGTGCCAGCACCCCCTCGCGGGCGGCCGATCCGCAGTATTTT
CASTPSRAADPQYF
>few|TRBJ1-5|-|TRBV20-1
TGCAGTGCCAGAAATGGAGGGAGCCAGCCCCAGCATTTT
CSARNGGSQPQHF
>-|TRBJ1-4|TRBD1|TRBV28
TGTGCCAGCAGCCCGGCGGGGGACAGGGGCGAAAAACTGTTTTTT
CASSPAGDRGEKLFF
>many|TRBJ2-3|TRBD2|TRBV24-1
TGTGCCACCAGTGATCCCATACTAGCGGGGGACACAGATACGCAGTATTTT
CATSDPILAGDTDTQYF
>-|TRBJ1-1|-|TRBV30
TGTGCCTGGAGTGTTGCACAGCCTGAAGCTTTCTTT
CAWSVAQPEAFF
>few|TRBJ1-1|-|TRBV7-3
TGTGCCAGCAGCCCTAACCCGCCCGGTTCGAACACTGAAGCTTTCTTT
CASSPNPPGSNTEAFF
>many|TRBJ2-3|-|TRBV20-1
TGCAGTGCTAGAGTAGGGCGGCGGAGGGGCACAGATACGCAGTATTTT
CSARVGRRRGTDTQYF
>few|TRBJ2-5|-|TRBV4-1
TGCGCCAGCAGCCAGCCAGGGTACCAAGAGACCCAGTACTTC
CASSQPGYQETQYF
>few|TRBJ1-3|-|TRBV6-2/TRBV6-3
TGTGCCAGCAGTCGCTTTGGGGCCGGAGCTGGAAACACCATATATTTT
CASSRFGAGAGNTIYF
>few|TRBJ1-1|TRBD1|TRBV5-5
TGTGCCAGCAGCCCAGGGACAGGGCCCTGGGCTTTCTTT
CASSPGTGPWAFF
>many|TRBJ2-3|TRBD2|TRBV7-3
TGTGCCAGCAGCCGGACTAGCGGGAGCTTGGAAGATACGCAGTATTTT
CASSRTSGSLEDTQYF
>-|TRBJ2-5|-|TRBV5-5
TGTGCCAGCAGCTGGGAGGTGGAGACCCAGTACTTC
CASSWEVETQYF
>few|TRBJ2-7|-|TRBV7-9
TGTGCCAGCAGCGGCAGGGGCCCGGGCTACGAGCAGTACTTC
CASSGRGPGYEQYF
>few|TRBJ1-1|-|TRBV12-5
TGTGCTAGTGGTCCCTCCGGGGGGAAGAACACTGAAGCTTTCTTT
CASGPSGGKNTEAFF
>few|TRBJ1-2|TRBD1|TRBV27
TGTGCCAGCTGGGACAGGGCGGATGGCTACACCTTC
CASWDRADGYTF
>few|TRBJ2-2|TRBD2|TRBV19
TGTGCCAGTAACAACCTGTTCGGGAGGGCGATCGGGGAGCTGTTTTTT
CASNNLFGRAIGELFF
>few|TRBJ1-2|-|TRBV7-9
TGTGCCAGACCTCCGCGTATTCGGGGGACCGCTTGGTCCGGGGGCTACACCTTC
CARPPRIRGTAWSGGYTF
>few|TRBJ2-7|-|TRBV6-5
TGTGCCAGCAGTTACTCGGAGGGCCTAGCCTCCTACGAGCAGTACTTC
CASSYSEGLASYEQYF
>many|TRBJ1-1|TRBD1|TRBV20-1
TGCAGTGCTAGAGGCGACAGGGACTCTGAAGCTTTCTTT
CSARGDRDSEAFF
>many|TRBJ2-5|-|TRBV18
TGTGCCAGCTCACCCAATGCCCAGGAGACCCAGTACTTC
CASSPNAQETQYF
>many|TRBJ2-1|-|TRBV12-3/TRBV12-4
TGTGCCAGCAACTTGGAGGGGGCTCCCCTCAATGAGCAGTTCTTC
CASNLEGAPLNEQFF
>many|TRBJ2-1|TRBD2|TRBV3-1
TGTGCCAGCAGCCAAGTAGCGGGGCCCCCCTACAATGAGCAGTTCTTC
CASSQVAGPPYNEQFF
>-|TRBJ1-2|-|TRBV11-2
TGTGCCAGCAGCCGACAGTATGGCTACACCTTC
CASSRQYGYTF
>-|TRBJ2-7|TRBD2|TRBV7-2
TGTGCCAGCAGCGCTCGGACTAGCGGATACTACGAGCAGTACTTC
CASSARTSGYYEQYF
>-|TRBJ2-7|TRBD2|TRBV7-2
TGTGCCAGCACCACCGGGACTAGCGGGGCCCCGGGCTACGAGCAGTACTTC
CASTTGTSGAPGYEQYF
>-|TRBJ2-1|TRBD2|TRBV3-1
TGTGCCAGCAGCCCCGGGACTAGTGGGGTCCGGACGTACTGGTGGAATGAGCAGTTCTTC
CASSPGTSGVRTYWWNEQFF
>-|TRBJ1-1|-|TRBV10-2
TGCGCCAGCAGTGACCCGGGGGGACTGAACACTGAAGCTTTCTTT
CASSDPGGLNTEAFF
>few|TRBJ2-1|-|TRBV7-9
TGTGCCAGCAGCTTAGTTTGGAGCGGCCCCTACAATGAGCAGCTCTTC
CASSLVWSGPYNEQLF
>-|TRBJ2-3|-|TRBV6-2/TRBV6-3
TGTGCCAGCAGTTCAACTAGAACTCGCCCAGATACGCAGTATTTT
CASSSTRTRPDTQYF
>few|TRBJ2-1|-|TRBV7-9
TGTGCCAGCAGCTTAGACGGGAGAGCAAAGAGGTTATATGAGCAGTTCTTC
CASSLDGRAKRLYEQFF
>once|TRBJ1-6|-|TRBV6-1
TGTGCCAGCCGACTTTTGGGCGATCCCTTCTCCTATAATTCACCCCTCCACTTT
CASRLLGDPFSYNSPLHF
>many|TRBJ2-5|-|TRBV20-1
TGCAGTGCTAGTAGCAGCGGAGAGACCCAGTACTTC
CSASSSGETQYF
>-|TRBJ2-3|TRBD1|TRBV7-8
TGTGCCAGCAGCCCTATGGTGGGACAGGGGGCCCTGGGGCAGTATTTT
CASSPMVGQGALGQYF
>few|TRBJ2-3|TRBD2|TRBV9
TGTGCCAGCAGCGTAGTTGGCGGGAGGTGGGCAGATACGCAGTATTTT
CASSVVGGRWADTQYF
>many|TRBJ1-1|-|TRBV27
TGTGCCAGCAGCCAGGCCCCGCTCTTGAACACTGAAGCTTTCTTT
CASSQAPLLNTEAFF
>few|TRBJ2-5|-|TRBV9
TGTGCCAGCAGCGTAGAGGGCACAAGGGGGGAGACCCAGTACTTC
CASSVEGTRGETQYF
>-|TRBJ2-2|TRBD1|TRBV24-1
TGTGCCACCAGTGACGTTGACAGGGGGGAGACCGGGGAGCTGTTTTTT
CATSDVDRGETGELFF
>-|TRBJ1-4|-|TRBV6-2/TRBV6-3
TGTGCCAGCAGCAGGGACATGTCCAATGAAAAACTGTTTTTT
CASSRDMSNEKLFF
>few|TRBJ2-5|TRBD2|TRBV6-2/TRBV6-3
TGTGCCAGCAGCTCCCTAGCGGGGGCCAAGTACCAAGAGACCCAGTACTTC
CASSSLAGAKYQETQYF
>-|TRBJ1-1|-|TRBV7-9
TGTGCCAGCAGCTTAGGATTGGTACGCGGGGGTATGAACACTGAAGCTTTCTTT
CASSLGLVRGGMNTEAFF
>-|TRBJ2-1|TRBD1|TRBV5-1
TGCGCCAGCAGCTTGATAACCGGGACAGCTATGTTCTTC
CASSLITGTAMFF
>few|TRBJ2-1|-|TRBV9
TGTGCCAGCAGCGTAGCTCGGAAGAATCCCTACAATGAGCAGTTCTTC
CASSVARKNPYNEQFF
>-|TRBJ2-2|-|TRBV5-1
TGCGCCAGCAGCCTATCCGGGAAAAACACCGGGGAGCTGTTTTTT
CASSLSGKNTGELFF
>-|TRBJ1-6|-|TRBV10-1
TGCGCCAGCAGTGAGTGGACAGAGAATTCACCCCTCCACTTT
CASSEWTENSPLHF
>-|TRBJ1-1|-|TRBV29-1
TGCAGCGTTGGTTTAGGAGTGAACACTGAAGCTCTCTTT
CSVGLGVNTEALF
>few|TRBJ2-3|TRBD1|TRBV25-1
TGTGCCAGCAGTAAGGGACAGGTCAGCACAGATACGCAGTATTTT
CASSKGQVSTDTQYF
>many|TRBJ1-2|TRBD1|TRBV20-1
TGCAGTGCTAGGGGACAGCTAGGCTACACCTTC
CSARGQLGYTF
>many|TRBJ2-3|TRBD2|TRBV2
TGTGCCAGCAGTCAGAGGACTAGTACGGATACGCAGTATTTT
CASSQRTSTDTQYF
>many|TRBJ2-7|TRBD2|TRBV12-3/TRBV12-4
TGTGCCAGCAGCATTCTAGCGGGAGGGTCCAACGAGCAGTACTTC
CASSILAGGSNEQYF
>few|TRBJ1-4|-|TRBV10-2
TGCGCCAGCACAGGCTCGGGGGAAAAACTGTTTTTT
CASTGSGEKLFF
>-|TRBJ1-4|TRBD1|TRBV29-1
TGCAGCGTCCGGACAGGGGTGGTCGAAAAACTGTTTTTT
CSVRTGVVEKLFF
>-|TRBJ1-6|-|TRBV28
TGTGCCAGCAGTATCGGAGGCAGAGCAGGGGATTCACCCCTCCACTTT
CASSIGGRAGDSPLHF
>-|TRBJ2-3|-|TRBV20-1
TGCAGTGCTAGAGATCTCAGGGGCACAGATACGCAGTATTTT
CSARDLRGTDTQYF
>many|TRBJ1-1|TRBD1|TRBV10-3
TGTGCCATCAGTGACATTGTGTCAGGGGGCGCATCTGTGAACACTGAAGCTTTCTTT
CAISDIVSGGASVNTEAFF
>many|TRBJ1-2|TRBD1|TRBV12-3/TRBV12-4
TGTGCCAGCAGACCTCAGGGGGATGGCTACACCTTC
CASRPQGDGYTF
>few|TRBJ2-5|TRBD2|TRBV9
TGTGCCAGCAGCCAAACATGGGAGGGCTCGGAGACCCAGTACTTC
CASSQTWEGSETQYF
>few|TRBJ2-1|-|TRBV7-6
TGTGCCAGCAGCTTAGCGAACGGGGATGAGCAGTTCTTC
CASSLANGDEQFF